The rows below give T cell receptor beta chains drawn from one sample of a study of shared clonotypes between healthy human individuals. The assay was immunoSEQ multiplex PCR, and TCRdb's table has in-frame clones only and misses some. Here the sample spans 980,000 or so clones, about three quarters being singletons. Sequenced material: memory CD4+ T cells sorted from blood. The source of these receptors is a young man in good health. CDR3s leave out the opening cysteine and the closing phenylalanine or tryptophan.

j_call v_call cdr3_aa
TRBJ2-2 TRBV10-1 ATARVNTGELF
TRBJ2-1 TRBV9 ASSVEESRVSYNEQF
TRBJ1-3 TRBV2 ASSLGPGNTIY
TRBJ1-3 TRBV4-3 ASSQDRFTDTIY
TRBJ2-3 TRBV5-6 ASSLYGRTDTQY
TRBJ2-5 TRBV5-1 ASSLQGVQETQY
TRBJ2-7 TRBV2 ASMLGESYEQY
TRBJ2-4 TRBV7-2 ASSPSKPGGAAKNIRY
TRBJ2-2 TRBV5-1 ASSFRDRGSTGELF
TRBJ2-5 TRBV4-1 ASSQEFSGYQETQY
TRBJ1-5 TRBV11-2 ASSSSTYNQPQH
TRBJ1-2 TRBV27 ASSLTGGEANYGYT
TRBJ2-2 TRBV11-2 ASSRSAGRTGELF
TRBJ2-5 TRBV6-6 ASSRANSGFGETQY
TRBJ2-6 TRBV6-1 ASSEGVGSGANVLT
TRBJ1-2 TRBV4-1 ASSQEGGQPLGYGYT
TRBJ2-7 TRBV21-1 ASSPGTSGRNYEQY
TRBJ2-1 TRBV2 ASSEVAPTSGNAGEQF
TRBJ2-3 TRBV6-5 ASSLRGDTDTQY
TRBJ2-7 TRBV4-1 ASSQDPGLAGVEQY
TRBJ2-3 TRBV4-1 ASSHGLASTDTQY
TRBJ1-3 TRBV2 ASSGSGDVTIY
TRBJ1-5 TRBV12-5 ASGLGDPSNQPQH
TRBJ2-3 TRBV5-6 ASSLALAAPGGNTQY
TRBJ2-3 TRBV5-1 ASSLGQGGKADTQY
TRBJ2-3 TRBV11-1 ASSPPAGDTQY
TRBJ1-6 TRBV11-3 ASSLPGTGNSPLH
TRBJ2-1 TRBV6-1 ASTYRGSSYNEQF
TRBJ1-2 TRBV28 ASSRLGGPYT
TRBJ2-1 TRBV9 ASSVDMGAGAYNEQF
TRBJ2-7 TRBV5-1 ASSVGDLLPGYEQY
TRBJ2-3 TRBV7-2 ASSLIQDPNTQY
TRBJ2-2 TRBV30 AWSQGQGNTGELF
TRBJ2-1 TRBV6-4 ASIVGGRVSYNEQF
TRBJ1-1 TRBV6-4 ASARDRGTEAF
TRBJ2-7 TRBV7-2 ASSSGTIPYEQY
TRBJ1-3 TRBV18 ASSGGPSGNTIY
TRBJ1-2 TRBV19 ASSIGRGGGEDYGYT
TRBJ2-7 TRBV2 ASSVRGRDSYEQY
TRBJ2-3 TRBV2 ASSMTSGRGTDTQY
TRBJ2-3 TRBV12-5 ASARGLAGYGAYGDTQY
TRBJ2-4 TRBV6-1 ASSEGTSGVAKNIQY
TRBJ2-1 TRBV7-9 ASSQYRDRGRNEQF
TRBJ2-3 TRBV7-3 ASALGGTGNTDTQY
TRBJ2-6 TRBV28 ASSPLAGGPGANVLT
TRBJ1-5 TRBV19 ASKKILAGKPNQPQH